This entry concerns a single T cell receptor beta chain. This clone is regarded as medium-sized (0.01 to 0.1%). The target of this receptor is not known. Base qualities were left out, and no much larger clone turns up one base away. The sample is drawn from a study of tumor-infiltrating lymphocytes in localized non-small cell lung cancer (dated by TCRdb to about 2021). Study-wide context: Several histologies were represented in the cohort, which also included both smokers and never-smokers as well as patients whose samples were collected after neoadjuvant chemotherapy. Alongside flow cytometry, multiplex immunofluorescence, RNA-seq, exome sequencing and proteomics, TCR sequencing was applied to the same patients as one of several integrated assays. Each patient contributed resected tumor tissue and uninvolved lung tissue from the same patient, described as non-adjacent to the tumor. A total of under 65 patients were part of the paired comparison of immunoSEQ T-cell fraction between tumor and uninvolved lung. The overall ICON cohort was composed of over a hundred surgical patients with localized non-small cell lung cancer whose tumors were resected.

ICON enrollment began in 2016, and the last patient was enrolled in 2018. From a subcohort of 76 patients, fresh tumor and matched uninvolved tissue were collected for in-depth immune analyses, including TCR sequencing. No cell sorting was done, and TCR sequencing was instead run on DNA isolated from bulk tissue. The T-cell fraction in tumor and uninvolved lung tissue was provided by TCR sequencing with the immunoSEQ assay. The authors processed their data as follows. For survival analysis, patients were divided into high (upper tertile) and low (lower two tertiles) T-cell fraction groups, which were compared by log-rank test. A signed-rank test was used to test paired tumor versus uninvolved lung differences in T-cell fraction. TCRdb's version of the immuneACCESS table is confined to in-frame rearrangements and falls short of the full clone set. An unresolved V gene accounts for under half of the shortfall where checked; the remainder is of unknown origin. Clone size and V and J calls were adopted from that table, with D and trimming inferred from the DNA. This sample gives approximately 17,000 clones in total; 73% of them show up just once. The ten largest clones add up to roughly 4% of the sample.

V was cut back by 6 bases and J by 1 base, leaving a gap of 11 bases between them. From cysteine to phenylalanine, the CDR3 is 14 amino acids long. The sequence is cut down to CDR3 DNA, 42 bases in frame from base 1. As encoded in the germline V gene, CDR1 is SGHRS while CDR2 is YFSETQ. Results and caveats for the whole study, not just this receptor: TCR-derived T-cell fraction did not differ between the flow cytometry-defined immunotypes IM1 (good prognosis) and IM2 (poor prognosis). Consistent with immunofluorescence CD3 counts, TCRbeta sequencing supported greater T cell infiltration in tumors than in uninvolved lung tissue. Recurrence-free survival showed no association with tumor T-cell fraction from TCR sequencing (p = 0.61). Assay coverage differed among patients according to how much tissue was available, so only a subset of the cohort had TCR sequencing. Because different pieces of the same tissue were used for different assays, technical variation could not be separated from intratumor heterogeneity.

The receptor chain draws on TRBV5-1 and TRBJ1-3, with no reliable assignment of the D segment. The sample comprised lung tumor tissue. The source of this sequence is a human donor with non-small cell lung cancer. The CDR3 protein: CASTPAGSGNTIYF. DNA sequence: TGCGCCAGCACGCCAGCCGGATCTGGAAACACCATATATTTT.